The TCR beta chain under discussion was sequenced for a study of immune characterization of retroperitoneal liposarcoma. J was trimmed by 8 bases and V by 5 bases; bases with no gene match: 9. The CDR3 is 14 residues long. Per the germline V gene, CDR1 is MNHNS and CDR2 is SASEGT. From the PCR reads, TCRdb called clonotypes with MiXCR, one entry per CDR3 protein. The table includes approximately 9,600 distinct CDR3 sequences, more than 25% detected once. Sequencing was done on a sample of tumor tissue. The rearrangement uses TRBV6-1 and TRBJ2-1, with 7 bases fitting TRBD1. The receptor comes from a male donor with retroperitoneal liposarcoma. CDR3 amino acids: CASSLQGRDDEQFF. The CDR3 bases are TGTGCCAGCAGTCTACAGGGGCGCGACGATGAGCAGTTCTTC.